This TCR beta chain is drawn from a study of blood T cell repertoires in COVID-19. The CDR3 is 14 amino acids. V dropped 3 bases and J dropped 4 bases, with 13 bases sitting between them. In germline, CDR1 is SGHRS, CDR2 YFSETQ. Per the authors' pipeline: Nucleated cell counts were estimated from reference gene primer amplification. Generated by immunoSEQ multiplex PCR, the TCRdb table keeps only in-frame clones and is missing some. The V and J calls and clone size come from that table; D and trimming were worked out from the DNA. The table lists about 200,000 clones, roughly 84% of them singletons. This sequence joins TRBV5-1 and TRBJ1-2, with D tentatively TRBD1 (5 bases). Source material: peripheral blood. The sequence came from a human donor in a cohort sampled during active COVID-19. The chain's CDR3 is CASSSQGIGYGYTF. The CDR3 DNA follows: TGCGCCAGCAGCTCTCAGGGAATTGGCTATGGCTACACCTTC.